What follows are 22 T cell receptor beta chains derived from one specimen sequenced in a study of T cell responses to AZD1222 COVID-19 vaccine. Repertoires were generated with immunoSEQ multiplex PCR, while TCRdb's copy carries only in-frame clones and drops some. This sample has about 120,000 clones, with 87% found just once. Material: peripheral blood, obtained 28 days after the second AZD1222 dose. These receptor sequences come from an adult who received the AZD1222 COVID-19 vaccine.

V and J are TRBV10-1 and TRBJ1-3, with D possibly TRBD1 on 5 matching bases. Germline V gene data show CDR1 as WNHNN and CDR2 as SYGVQD (reference sequence). Trimming cost V 3 bases and J 2 bases, with 8 bases left between them. This CDR3 contains 14 residues. The CDR3 protein is CASSEGEPGNTIYF. CDR3 DNA: TGCGCCAGCAGTGAAGGGGAACCTGGAAACACCATATATTTT.

The rearrangement uses TRBV19 and TRBJ2-7; the D is unclear. The CDR3 is made up of 14 amino acids. Per germline, CDR1 LNHDA and CDR2 SQIVND (reference sequence). V was shortened by 6 bases and J by 4 bases, with 16 bases between the two germline ends. The CDR3 nucleotides are TGTGCCAGTAGGCCCGCGACGGCTGGGTACGAGCAGTACTTC. Translated, it gives CASRPATAGYEQYF.

The rearrangement links TRBV7-2 to TRBJ2-2; TRBD1 matches at 8 bases. V shed 6 bases and J 4 bases; nucleotides not matched to a gene: 10. The CDR3 length is 16 residues. CDR1 and CDR2 (germline): SGHTA, FQGNSA. CDR3 nucleotides: TGTGCCAGCAGTTCTCGTCCCGGGACAGGCACCGGGGAGCTGTTTTTT. Its protein is CASSSRPGTGTGELFF.

The chain links TRBV2 to TRBJ1-5, with D possibly matching TRBD1 (6 bases). There are 14 residues in the CDR3. The germline V gene encodes CDR1 SNHLY and CDR2 FYNNEI. Trimming took off 4 bases at V and 6 bases at J, with 13 bases between the two ends. The CDR3 here is CASSGTGFGQPQHF. The CDR3 coding sequence is TGTGCCAGCAGTGGTACAGGGTTCGGTCAGCCCCAGCATTTT.

The V gene is TRBV6-2 or TRBV6-3, the J gene TRBJ1-1; TRBD1 aligns across 7 bases. Germline values: CDR1 MNHEY, CDR2 SVGEGT. J was trimmed by 5 bases and V by 5 bases; bases with no gene match: 11. This CDR3 comprises 15 residues. CDR3 bases: TGTGCCAGCAGTCTAGTATATACAGGGGCGACTGAAGCTTTCTTT. The encoded protein is CASSLVYTGATEAFF.

The chain is built from TRBV24-1 and TRBJ1-5, with TRBD1 identical over 7 bases. The CDR3 covers 15 residues. The V and J ends lost 6 bases and 2 bases, in that order; junction bases with no gene match: 6. Per germline, CDR1 KGHDR and CDR2 SFDVKD. This chain's CDR3 is CATSTSGTGNQPQHF. In nucleotides, the CDR3 is TGTGCCACCAGTACCTCCGGGACAGGCAATCAGCCCCAGCATTTT.

This sequence joins TRBV7-8 and TRBJ1-3; D is perhaps TRBD1 (5 bases). This CDR3 has 17 residues. V lost 5 bases and J 4 bases, leaving 21 bases between the germline ends. Per germline, CDR1 SGHVS and CDR2 FQNEAQ. The DNA for the CDR3 is TGTGCCAGCAGCGAAGGACAAATACGATCATCAGGAAACACCATATATTTT. Residues: CASSEGQIRSSGNTIYF.

The chain carries TRBV28 and TRBJ2-5; D is unresolved. The germline V gene has CDR1 MDHEN and CDR2 SYDVKM. The CDR3 length is 13 residues. The V end lost 0 bases, the J end lost 2 bases, and 4 bases lay between the germline ends. CDR3 sequence (DNA): TGTGCCAGCAGTTTATGGTCTCAAGAGACCCAGTACTTC. Amino acids: CASSLWSQETQYF.

The chain has TRBV2 and TRBJ1-6; no reliable D call. Germline V lookup: CDR1 SNHLY, CDR2 FYNNEI. CDR3 size: 15 residues. V dropped 7 bases and J dropped 8 bases, with 18 bases sitting between them. The CDR3 loop is CASTRRGSLDSPLHF. CDR3 in DNA: TGTGCCAGCACCCGACGCGGGTCACTGGATTCACCCCTCCACTTT. The full variable domain, in which reference TRBV2 and TRBJ1-6 provide the parts outside the CDR3, is EPEVTQTPSHQVTQMGQEVILRCVPISNHLYFYWYRQILGQKVEFLVSFYNNEISEKSEIFDDQFSVERPDGSNFTLKIRSTKLEDSAMYFCASTRRGSLDSPLHFGNGTRLTVT.

This chain connects TRBV5-5 to TRBJ2-5, with a possible D match to TRBD2 (6 bases). The CDR3 consists of 15 residues. Per the germline V gene, CDR1 is SGHKS and CDR2 is YYEKEE (reference sequence). V was trimmed by 4 bases and J by 5 bases, leaving 18 bases between them. CDR3 coding DNA: TGTGCCAGCAGCCCGCGGGACCTTGGGAAGGAGACCCAGTACTTC. It specifies CASSPRDLGKETQYF.

The chain recombines TRBV9 with TRBJ1-2; a possible D gene is TRBD1 (5 bases). The germline V gene has CDR1 SGDLS and CDR2 YYNGEE. With 3 bases removed from V and 0 bases from J, the gap between germline ends came to 12 bases. The CDR3 length is 15 residues. For the CDR3, the DNA is TGTGCCAGCAGCGCCGGGGCCCTCTCTAACTATGGCTACACCTTC. Protein sequence: CASSAGALSNYGYTF.

The J gene is TRBJ1-2, the V gene TRBV19; D not resolved. This CDR3 contains 14 residues. V lost 10 bases to trimming and J lost 2 bases, with 17 bases between them. Germline V gene lookup returns CDR1 LNHDA and CDR2 SQIVND (reference sequence). The CDR3 spells CATNRAPENYGYTF. The CDR3 DNA is TGTGCCACTAACCGGGCCCCGGAGAACTATGGCTACACCTTC.

This chain links TRBV6-5 with TRBJ2-2, with D possibly TRBD2 on 6 matching bases. Trimming cost V 5 bases and J 9 bases, with 13 bases left between them. Germline V gene data show CDR1 as MNHEY and CDR2 as SVGAGI. The CDR3 loop spans 13 amino acids. The chain's CDR3 is CASSIGGKRELFF. The CDR3 region has the DNA TGTGCCAGCAGTATCGGGGGAAAACGGGAGCTGTTTTTT.

V and J are TRBV6-2 or TRBV6-3 and TRBJ1-5; D is ambiguous. The CDR3 spans 12 residues. Germline CDR1 and CDR2: MNHEY and SVGEGT. V was clipped by 6 bases and J by 5 bases, with 8 bases between them. The CDR3, as DNA: TGTGCCAGCAGCTTAGGTTATCAGCCCCAGCATTTT. This encodes CASSLGYQPQHF.

This chain uses TRBV18 with TRBJ2-2, with a tentative D call TRBD1 (6 bases). Trimming shortened V by 5 bases and J by 0 bases, and 7 bases separated the two germline ends. The CDR3 sequence is 14 residues long. Germline V lookup: CDR1 KGHSH, CDR2 LQKENI. Here the CDR3 DNA reads TGTGCCAGCTCAAGGACAGCGAACACCGGGGAGCTGTTTTTT. Translation gives CASSRTANTGELFF.

This clone was seen a single time. V usage is TRBV7-2 and J usage is TRBJ1-2; tentatively, D is TRBD1 (5 bases). Trimming removed 4 bases from V and 3 bases from J, with 15 bases in between. CDR3 length: 15 residues. The germline gives CDR1 SGHTA, CDR2 FQGNSA. The CDR3 here is CASSYSRGTDYGYTF. In DNA, the CDR3 is TGTGCCAGCAGCTATAGCCGCGGGACCGACTATGGCTACACCTTC.

The rearrangement links TRBV5-1 to TRBJ1-4, with 9 bases identical to TRBD1. In germline, CDR1 is SGHRS, CDR2 YFSETQ. Trimming at V came to 4 bases and at J to 8 bases, leaving 12 bases not matched to a gene. The CDR3 extends over 16 amino acids. The DNA for the CDR3 is TGCGCCAGCAGCGTCGGGACAGGGACGTTTATAGAAAAACTGTTTTTT. Residues: CASSVGTGTFIEKLFF.

The chain recombines TRBV20-1 with TRBJ1-1; 8 bases map to TRBD1. The junction had 6 bases not matched to a gene; V was cut back by 3 bases and J by 0 bases. The length of the CDR3 is 15 residues. Germline lookup yields CDR1 DFQATT and CDR2 SNEGSKA (reference sequence). The CDR3 DNA reads TGCAGTGCTAGTCCAGGGGGCGAGATGAACACTGAAGCTTTCTTT. It is translated as CSASPGGEMNTEAFF.

The chain couples TRBV4-1 to TRBJ1-1, with D possibly matching TRBD1 (6 bases). V dropped 0 bases and J dropped 0 bases, with 11 bases sitting between them. The germline gives CDR1 MGHRA, CDR2 YSYEKL. This CDR3 spans 16 amino acids. DNA of the CDR3: TGCGCCAGCAGCCAAGAACTTGACAGGATGAACACTGAAGCTTTCTTT. Its protein product is CASSQELDRMNTEAFF.

Only a few counts were recorded for this clone. J is TRBJ1-1 and V is TRBV4-1; D not resolved. This CDR3 has 13 amino acids. The V gene lost 4 bases and the J gene lost 2 bases, with 8 bases spanning the gap. Germline CDR1 MGHRA, CDR2 YSYEKL. DNA for the CDR3: TGCGCCAGCAGCCGGTTCAGAAACACTGAAGCTTTCTTT. The encoded protein is CASSRFRNTEAFF.

The chain combines TRBV10-3 with TRBJ1-2, with D possibly TRBD1 on 6 matching bases. The germline V gene encodes CDR1 ENHRY and CDR2 SYGVKD. V gave up 8 bases and J gave up 3 bases, with 22 bases separating them. This CDR3 is 16 amino acids long. The DNA of the CDR3 is TGTGCCATCTTCGTAGGGGACATCGGAGGGCACTATGGCTACACCTTC. This translates into CAIFVGDIGGHYGYTF.

The chain recombines TRBV28 with TRBJ1-6, with 8 bases that match TRBD1. The V gene's germline CDR1 is MDHEN and CDR2 SYDVKM. Germline trimming cut 8 bases from V and 7 bases from J; bases unmatched to any gene: 19. The length of the CDR3 is 18 residues. CDR3 sequence: CASLGPTGGNLGNSPLHF. The CDR3 nucleotides read TGTGCCAGCCTAGGACCCACAGGGGGAAATTTAGGGAATTCACCCCTCCACTTT.